This T cell receptor (beta chain) was found in a study of regulatory T cells in long-lasting Graves disease. This clonotype was found many times. CDR1 and CDR2 from the germline V gene are MNHNS and SASEGT. CDR3 size: 12 residues. The V end was cut by 0 bases, the J end by 14 bases, with 8 bases between. Arm-PCR with iRepertoire HTBI primers amplified the CDR3 regions for these TCR beta libraries. TCRdb re-analysed the multiplex PCR reads in MiXCR, keeping a single row per CDR3 protein. The table records some 220,000 distinct CDR3 sequences, approximately 19% of them present only once. Time point described: newly diagnosed GD, antithyroid drugs for less than 3 months. RNA extracted from PBMCs served as the sequencing template. These sequences were also reported in another study, on T cells in Graves' hyperthyroidism and ophthalmopathy.

The sequencing used peripheral blood mononuclear cells (PBMCs), collected at new diagnosis, from a patient treated with antithyroid drugs. The genes are TRBV6-1 and TRBJ1-6; no firm D call. The clonotype comes from a woman in her 30s with Graves disease. CDR3 amino acids: CASSEAGPALHF. The DNA of the CDR3 is TGTGCCAGCAGTGAAGCAGGACCGGCCCTCCACTTT.